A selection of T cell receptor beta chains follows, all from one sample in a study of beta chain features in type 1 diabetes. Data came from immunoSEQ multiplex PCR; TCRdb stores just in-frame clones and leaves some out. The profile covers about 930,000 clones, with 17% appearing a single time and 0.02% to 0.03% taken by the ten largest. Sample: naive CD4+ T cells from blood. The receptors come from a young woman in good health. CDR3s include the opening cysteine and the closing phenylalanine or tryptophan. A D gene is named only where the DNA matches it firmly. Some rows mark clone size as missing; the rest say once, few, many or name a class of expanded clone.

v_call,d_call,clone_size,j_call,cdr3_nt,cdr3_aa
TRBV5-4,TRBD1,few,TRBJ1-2,TGTGCCAGCAGCTTGGGATCGTATCCGGACAGGATTACGGGGGGCTACACCTTC,CASSLGSYPDRITGGYTF
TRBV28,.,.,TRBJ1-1,TGTGCCAGCAGTTTACACAGTTTGAACACTGAAGCTTTCTTT,CASSLHSLNTEAFF
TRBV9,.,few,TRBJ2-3,TGTGCCAGCAGCGTAGGCACAAGGCCAGATACGCAGTATTTT,CASSVGTRPDTQYF
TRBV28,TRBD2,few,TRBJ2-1,TGTGCCAGCAGTTACACTACTAGCGGGAGGTACCAAAATGAGCAGTTCTTC,CASSYTTSGRYQNEQFF
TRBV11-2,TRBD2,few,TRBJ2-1,TGTGCCAGCAGCTCCCGCATCCAGACTAGCGGAGTTGATGAGCAGTTCTTC,CASSSRIQTSGVDEQFF
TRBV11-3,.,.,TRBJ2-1,TGTGCCAGCAGCGAAGGACCGGGACGGAACAATGAGCAGTTCTTC,CASSEGPGRNNEQFF
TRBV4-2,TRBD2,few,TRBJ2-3,TGTGCCAGCAGCCAAGATCTCAGGGAGGGGATGAGCACAGATACGCAGTATTTT,CASSQDLREGMSTDTQYF
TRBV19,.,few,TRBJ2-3,TGTGCCAGTAGTATCGGTATGTTCCCAGATACGCAGTATTTT,CASSIGMFPDTQYF
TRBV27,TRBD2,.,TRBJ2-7,TGTGCCAGCAACCCAATGGGGACTAGCGGATTCTACGAGCAGTACTTC,CASNPMGTSGFYEQYF
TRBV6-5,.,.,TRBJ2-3,TGTGCCAGCAGTCTTCGGGACCCGCGGTGGGATACGCAGTATTTT,CASSLRDPRWDTQYF
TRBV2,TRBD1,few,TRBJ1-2,TGTGCCAGCACCCAAGCCCAGGGGGCGCTTTATGGCTACACCTTC,CASTQAQGALYGYTF
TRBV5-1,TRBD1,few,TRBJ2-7,TGCGCCAGCAGCTTGGCCCCGGGACAGGGGGAATACGAGCAGTACTTC,CASSLAPGQGEYEQYF
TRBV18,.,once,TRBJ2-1,TGTGCCAGCTCACCACCGGTAGTCTATGAGCAGTTCTTC,CASSPPVVYEQFF
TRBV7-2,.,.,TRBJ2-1,TGTGCCAGCAGCTTTTCTTCCTCTAGGCTGATCAATGAGCAGTTCTTC,CASSFSSSRLINEQFF
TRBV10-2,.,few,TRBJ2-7,TGCGCCAGCAGTGACAACGGATTCTACGAGCAGTACTTC,CASSDNGFYEQYF
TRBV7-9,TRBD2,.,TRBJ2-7,TGTGCCAGCAGCCTAGCGGGAGGGGCCCCCTACGAGCAGTACTTC,CASSLAGGAPYEQYF
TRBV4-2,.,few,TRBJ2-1,TGTGCCAGCAGCCCGTCGACCTCGAGGCCCTACAATGAGCAGTTCTTC,CASSPSTSRPYNEQFF
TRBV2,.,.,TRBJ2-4,TGTGCCAGCAGTGAAGCAGGACAGGGACTACCTCTAGCCAAAAACATTCAGTACTTC,CASSEAGQGLPLAKNIQYF
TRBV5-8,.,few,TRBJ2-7,TGTGCCAGCAGCTTGATGGGGGACGAGCAGTACTTC,CASSLMGDEQYF
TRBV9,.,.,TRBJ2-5,TGTGCCAGCAGCGTAGGGACAGAGCAAGAGACCCAGTACTTC,CASSVGTEQETQYF
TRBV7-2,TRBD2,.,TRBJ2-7,TGTGCCAGCAGCTTTAGCGGGAGTGCAGCCGAGCAGTACTTC,CASSFSGSAAEQYF
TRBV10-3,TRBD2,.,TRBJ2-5,TGTGCCATCAGTCCGGGACTAGCGGGAGAAGAGACCCAGTACTTC,CAISPGLAGEETQYF
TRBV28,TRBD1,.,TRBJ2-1,TGTGCCAGCAGTTTGCCGGGACAGGGCTCCGGAAATGAGCAGTTCTTC,CASSLPGQGSGNEQFF
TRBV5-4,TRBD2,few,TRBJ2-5,TGTGCCAGCAGCGTACAATCGGGGACTAGCGGGAGAATGAAGACCCAGTACTTC,CASSVQSGTSGRMKTQYF
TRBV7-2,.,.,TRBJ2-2,TGTGCCAGCAGCTTAGGCGGCGGCACCGGGGAGCTGTTTTTT,CASSLGGGTGELFF
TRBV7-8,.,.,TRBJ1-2,TGTGCCAGCAGCCTCGGGTCTGAGGGGGTTAACTATGGCTACACCTTC,CASSLGSEGVNYGYTF
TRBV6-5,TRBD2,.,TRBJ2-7,TGTGCCAGCAGTATCCCCCGGACTAGCGGCTACGAGCAGTACTTC,CASSIPRTSGYEQYF
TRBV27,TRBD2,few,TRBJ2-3,TGTGCCAGCAGTCTAGGACTAGCGTACACAGATACGCAGTATTTT,CASSLGLAYTDTQYF
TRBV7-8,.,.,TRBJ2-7,TGTGCCAGCAGCTTAGTGGACCCTTCGGGGGCCTACGAGCAGTACTTC,CASSLVDPSGAYEQYF
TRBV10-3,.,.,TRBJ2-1,TGTGCCATCAGTGAACCGGCAGGGGTGTATGAGCAGTTCTTC,CAISEPAGVYEQFF
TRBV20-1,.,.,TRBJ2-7,TGCAGTGCTAGAGTTAGCGGCGAGCAGTACTTC,CSARVSGEQYF
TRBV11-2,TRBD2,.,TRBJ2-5,TGTGCCAGCAAAGTGGTGCCTAGCGGGGGGCAAGAGACCCAGTACTTC,CASKVVPSGGQETQYF